A selection of T cell receptor beta chains follows, all from one sample in a study of blood T cell repertoires in COVID-19. The method was immunoSEQ multiplex PCR; TCRdb's version includes in-frame clones alone and lacks a portion of them. The data show just under 50,000 clones, 86% seen once. The specimen sequenced was peripheral blood. These receptors all come from a human donor in a cohort sampled during active COVID-19. CDR3s leave out the opening cysteine and the closing phenylalanine or tryptophan. Size is stated for part of the rows, as once, few or many counts, or as a class when the clone is expanded.

V,J,size,CDR3
TRBV30,TRBJ2-7,-,AWLAPVTGHYEQY
TRBV5-6,TRBJ1-4,-,ASSLVGVGGEKLF
TRBV24-1,TRBJ2-2,-,ATSRDSPMAGELF
TRBV2,TRBJ2-7,-,ASSVTGGSTYEQY
TRBV19,TRBJ2-3,-,ASSENLGTDTQY
TRBV3-1/TRBV3-2,TRBJ2-1,-,ASSQDGGSYNEQF
TRBV6-5,TRBJ2-3,-,ASSYSGRGFGDTQY
TRBV27,TRBJ2-7,-,ASSLLGQTYEQY
TRBV11-3,TRBJ2-1,-,ASSWTSGGASYNEQF
TRBV5-6,TRBJ1-2,once,ASSSQGLHGYT
TRBV5-1,TRBJ2-7,-,ASSRGTSTYEQY
TRBV9,TRBJ2-5,-,ASSQKAAQDGTQY
TRBV5-1,TRBJ1-1,-,ASSRTAGGPSTEAF
TRBV10-3,TRBJ1-2,-,AISVLGAETNYGYT
TRBV10-1,TRBJ1-4,-,ASSRSGTANEKLF
TRBV6-4,TRBJ2-1,-,ASSVLAGALSYNEQF
TRBV19,TRBJ1-5,-,ASSTLQGTGPQH
TRBV3-1/TRBV3-2,TRBJ2-1,-,ASSQFQGTNEQF
TRBV6-6,TRBJ1-1,-,ASSYTQGMSEAF
TRBV10-2,TRBJ2-7,-,ASSEQGRDEQY
TRBV6-2/TRBV6-3,TRBJ2-1,-,ASSWAKEQF
TRBV7-9,TRBJ1-1,-,ASSATVEAF
TRBV19,TRBJ1-2,-,ASIPGEVTNYGYT
TRBV20-1,TRBJ1-2,once,SVEETYGYT
TRBV5-5,TRBJ2-7,-,ASSFRGGEREQY
TRBV19,TRBJ2-1,-,ASSIHRTGVYSYNEQF
TRBV9,TRBJ2-7,-,ASSVAGTTYEQY
TRBV5-4,TRBJ2-7,-,ASSVDSGGGPYEQY
TRBV19,TRBJ1-1,-,ASSISVSNTEAF
TRBV5-1,TRBJ1-3,-,ASSPEGGSRSGNTIY
TRBV18,TRBJ1-1,-,ASSPGQITEAF
TRBV7-9,TRBJ1-1,-,ASSLGGQGVRMNTEAF
TRBV14,TRBJ2-6,-,ASSPSEGPGANVLT
TRBV2,TRBJ2-7,-,ASSAAYEQY
TRBV9,TRBJ1-1,-,ASSVAGSSPALAF
TRBV30,TRBJ1-6,-,AWTPGHENSPLH
TRBV10-1,TRBJ1-2,few,ASSTTVERTYGYT
TRBV10-3,TRBJ2-2,-,AISAQDDTGELF
TRBV6-5,TRBJ2-3,-,ASTDRGLTDTQY
TRBV10-3,TRBJ2-2,-,AITETGYNTGELF
TRBV7-7,TRBJ2-1,-,ASSPGGGGSYNEQF
TRBV5-1,TRBJ1-3,-,ASSPGQGRDTIY